This TCR beta chain came from a study of shared clonotypes between healthy human individuals. Study overall: The plates for each donor numbered three CD4 naive, three CD4 memory, two CD8 naive and one CD8 memory.

Clones were read by immunoSEQ multiplex PCR, and TCRdb kept only the in-frame ones, dropping some. Of roughly 2.1 million clones in the sample, under 95% were seen once. To note about this clone: The antigen is undetermined.

CD45RO-negative, CCR7-selected cells formed the naive CD8 fraction, which excluded terminally differentiated effector memory CD45RA+ cells. Healthy and HIV-negative, the adult donors had no recent acute infections or vaccinations. Germline V gene data show CDR1 as ENHRY and CDR2 as SYGVKD. The CDR3 contains 17 residues. The ends lost 2 bases at V and 2 bases at J; junction bases unmatched: 3. Study findings and constraints: Limited genetic and exposure-history diversity came from having few donors.

Sequenced sample: naive CD8+ T cells from PBMCs. The rearrangement joins TRBV10-3 to TRBJ2-1, with 13 nucleotides matching TRBD2. The clonotype originates from a man younger than 35 in good health. Some clones in this sample may be carry-over from other donors' samples. The CDR3 here is CAISETSGRAPYNEQFF. DNA of the CDR3: TGTGCCATCAGTGAGACTAGCGGGAGGGCCCCCTACAATGAGCAGTTCTTC.